The 17 T cell receptor beta chains given below trace back to one sample, sequenced in a study of blood T cell repertoires in COVID-19. TCRdb's copy holds only in-frame clones and misses some; the assay was immunoSEQ multiplex PCR. The sample consists of 160,000 or so clones, 86% of them appearing once. The sample consisted of peripheral blood. Receptors originate from a woman in her seventies with acute or convalescent COVID-19.

This chain links TRBV6-1 with TRBJ1-1; D unclear. The V gene lost 2 bases and the J gene lost 0 bases, with 7 bases spanning the gap. The CDR3 loop spans 14 amino acids. Germline-derived CDR1 and CDR2 are MNHNS and SASEGT. In nucleotides, the CDR3 is TGTGCCAGCAGTGAAACGGTTATGAACACTGAAGCTTTCTTT. Its protein product is CASSETVMNTEAFF.

The chain is built from TRBV6-5 and TRBJ2-1; possibly TRBD1 for D (6 bases). V lost 4 bases, J lost 2 bases, and 9 bases lay in between. The V gene's germline CDR1 is MNHEY and CDR2 SVGAGI. CDR3 length equals 14 residues. The CDR3 DNA reads TGTGCCAGCAGTTGGACAGACACCTACAATGAGCAGTTCTTC. Translated: CASSWTDTYNEQFF.

The V gene is TRBV21-1, the J gene TRBJ2-1; TRBD2 is the table's D call, not checked against the DNA. TRBV21-1 counts as a pseudogene. The length of the CDR3 is 17 residues. The CDR3 region has the DNA TGTGCCAGCAGCACCCTCGACTCGGGACTAGTTTACAATGAGCAGTTCTTC. It specifies CASSTLDSGLVYNEQFF.

The CDR3 nucleotides are TGTGCCAGCTCACAGGGACTAGCGGCGGGCACAGATACGCAGTATTTT. It encodes CASSQGLAAGTDTQYF. The chain employs TRBV18 and TRBJ2-3; 11 nucleotides agree with TRBD2. V dropped 4 bases and J dropped 1; count of bases not matched to a gene: 4. There are 16 residues in the CDR3. Germline CDR1 is KGHSH and CDR2 is LQKENI.

The chain recombines TRBV7-9 with TRBJ1-4, with D possibly TRBD1 on 6 matching bases. Trimming stripped 5 bases from V and 3 bases from J, with 13 bases between. CDR3 length: 15 residues. The germline CDR1 and CDR2 sequences are SEHNR and FQNEAQ (reference sequence). The CDR3 sequence is CASSHLQGANEKLFF. The CDR3 DNA sequence: TGTGCCAGCAGCCACCTACAGGGTGCTAATGAAAAACTGTTTTTT.

This rearrangement joins TRBV28 to TRBJ1-6; perhaps TRBD1 as D (6 bases). The CDR3 consists of 14 residues. The V and J ends lost 2 bases and 6 bases respectively, with 8 bases between them. Germline V gene sequence: CDR1 MDHEN, CDR2 SYDVKM. As DNA, the CDR3 is TGTGCCAGCAGTTTACACAGGGCTAATTCACCCCTCCACTTT. Its protein is CASSLHRANSPLHF.

V gene TRBV5-5 combines with J gene TRBJ2-5; D gene uncertain. V dropped 4 bases and J dropped 0 bases, with 10 bases sitting between them. Germline assignment: CDR1 SGHKS and CDR2 YYEKEE (reference sequence). The CDR3 contains 14 residues. The chain's CDR3 is CASSRLGHQETQYF. In DNA form, the CDR3 reads TGTGCCAGCAGCCGCTTGGGCCACCAAGAGACCCAGTACTTC.

The chain links TRBV4-3 to TRBJ2-1; possibly TRBD2 for D (6 bases). The CDR3 covers 17 residues. Trimming removed 0 bases from V and 6 bases from J, with 18 bases in between. The germline V gene encodes CDR1 LGHNA and CDR2 YSLEER. The CDR3 DNA reads TGCGCCAGCAGCCAAGAATCCGGACTACCTCTTAGCAATGAGCAGTTCTTC. It specifies CASSQESGLPLSNEQFF.

V and J are TRBV9 and TRBJ2-3; TRBD1 agrees at 7 bases. Germline-derived CDR1 and CDR2 are SGDLS and YYNGEE. The V segment lost 3 bases and the J segment 3 bases; nucleotides outside the gene matches: 10. The CDR3 length is 16 residues. CDR3 sequence: CASSERATGTTDTQYF. CDR3 in DNA: TGTGCCAGCAGCGAAAGAGCGACAGGGACAACAGATACGCAGTATTTT.

This chain uses TRBV3-1 (or the pseudogene TRBV3-2) with TRBJ1-3, with TRBD1 matching over 9 bases. CDR1 is LGHDT, CDR2 YNNKEL, per germline (reference sequence). The CDR3 is 17 residues long. Trimming at V came to 0 bases and at J to 4 bases, leaving 7 bases not matched to a gene. The CDR3 sequence is CASSQDTGTGSGNTIYF. The CDR3 DNA reads TGTGCCAGCAGCCAAGATACAGGGACAGGGTCCGGAAACACCATATATTTT.

The chain recombines TRBV6-5 with TRBJ2-4; 9 bases are shared with TRBD1. Germline CDR1 MNHEY, CDR2 SVGAGI. The V and J ends lost 6 bases and 6 bases, in that order; junction bases with no gene match: 6. This CDR3 has 14 residues. This chain's CDR3 is CASSRTGVGNIQYF. The CDR3, as DNA: TGTGCCAGCAGCCGGACAGGGGTTGGAAACATTCAGTACTTC.

The rearrangement joins TRBV2 to TRBJ1-2; D gene unclear. The CDR3 has 13 amino acids. V was pared by 4 bases and J by 2 bases, with 8 bases between. Germline values: CDR1 SNHLY, CDR2 FYNNEI. The CDR3 spells CASSGTLNYGYTF. In nucleotides, the CDR3 is TGTGCCAGCAGTGGAACTTTAAACTATGGCTACACCTTC.

This clone showed up just a few times. The chain combines TRBV5-1 with TRBJ1-1; D gene ambiguous. Germline-derived CDR1 and CDR2 are SGHRS and YFSETQ. The CDR3 totals 15 residues. Trimming pared 0 bases from V and 11 bases from J, leaving 20 bases between. CDR3 sequence (DNA): TGCGCCAGCAGCTTGGCTCAAGGACGGGAGGTTGAGGCTTTCTTT. This codes for CASSLAQGREVEAFF. Supplemented by reference TRBV5-1 and TRBJ1-1, the full variable domain reads KAGVTQTPRYLIKTRGQQVTLSCSPISGHRSVSWYQQTPGQGLQFLFEYFSETQRNKGNFPGRFSGRQFSNSRSEMNVSTLELGDSALYLCASSLAQGREVEAFFGQGTRLTVV.

This clone was observed a few times. The CDR3 reads CASSAGQGSEKLFF. The CDR3 DNA reads TGCGCCAGCAGCGCGGGACAGGGTTCCGAAAAACTGTTTTTT. This chain connects TRBV5-1 to TRBJ1-4, with 9 bases identical to TRBD1. Germline V lookup: CDR1 SGHRS, CDR2 YFSETQ. CDR3 length equals 14 residues. Trimming removed 4 bases from V and 8 bases from J; junction bases left unmatched: 6.

This sequence joins TRBV6-5 and TRBJ2-2; 8 nucleotides agree with TRBD1. Germline lookup yields CDR1 MNHEY and CDR2 SVGAGI. V was pared by 6 bases and J by 5 bases, with 5 bases of the junction left unmatched. The CDR3 has 14 amino acids. CDR3 coding DNA: TGTGCCAGCAGCAGTTACAGGGGGACCGGGGAGCTGTTTTTT. Its translation is CASSSYRGTGELFF.

This chain links TRBV7-9 with TRBJ2-1; TRBD2 agrees at 14 bases. The germline V gene encodes CDR1 SEHNR and CDR2 FQNEAQ (reference sequence). This CDR3 contains 16 residues. The V segment lost 4 bases and the J segment 4 bases; nucleotides outside the gene matches: 3. DNA of the CDR3: TGTGCCAGCAGCTACTGGACTAGCGGGAGGTACAATGAGCAGTTCTTC. As protein: CASSYWTSGRYNEQFF.

The V call is TRBV6-1, the J call TRBJ1-4, with a tentative D call TRBD1 (6 bases). Germline V gene lookup returns CDR1 MNHNS and CDR2 SASEGT. Trimming cost V 2 bases and J 10 bases, with 17 bases left between them. CDR3 size: 15 residues. The CDR3 nucleotides are TGTGCCAGCAGTGAATTAAATGGGGGCTCCGGAAAACTGTTTTTT. It is translated as CASSELNGGSGKLFF.